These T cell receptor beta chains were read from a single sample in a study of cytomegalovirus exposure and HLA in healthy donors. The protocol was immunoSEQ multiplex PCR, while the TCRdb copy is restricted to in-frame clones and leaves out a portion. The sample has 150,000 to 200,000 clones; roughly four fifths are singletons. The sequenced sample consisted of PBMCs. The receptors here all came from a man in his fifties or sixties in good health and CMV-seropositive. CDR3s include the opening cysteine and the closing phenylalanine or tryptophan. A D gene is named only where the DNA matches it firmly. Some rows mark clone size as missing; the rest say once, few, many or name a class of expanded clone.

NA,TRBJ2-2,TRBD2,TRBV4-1,CASSLQVGTSGRANTGELFF,TGCGCCAGCAGCTTGCAAGTCGGGACTAGCGGGAGGGCGAACACCGGGGAGCTGTTTTTT
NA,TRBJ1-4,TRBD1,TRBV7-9,CASSQDRGGLLQKLFF,TGTGCCAGCAGCCAAGACAGGGGAGGGTTGTTGCAAAAACTGTTTTTT
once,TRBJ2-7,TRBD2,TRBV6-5,CASSYSIGGAYEQYF,TGTGCCAGCAGTTACTCGATCGGGGGGGCCTACGAGCAGTACTTC
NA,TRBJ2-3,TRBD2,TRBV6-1,CASSGTSGSLGTQYF,TGTGCCAGCAGTGGCACTAGCGGGAGTTTGGGTACGCAGTATTTT
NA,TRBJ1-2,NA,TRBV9,CASSLQGSNYGYTF,TGTGCCAGCAGCCTACAGGGTTCTAACTATGGCTACACCTTC
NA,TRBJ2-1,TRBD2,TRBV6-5,CASRERGAYNEQFF,TGTGCCAGCCGCGAGCGGGGGGCCTACAATGAGCAGTTCTTC
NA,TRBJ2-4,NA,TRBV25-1,CASSDGGLAKNIQYF,TGTGCCAGCAGTGATGGGGGACTAGCCAAAAACATTCAGTACTTC
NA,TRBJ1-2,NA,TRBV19,CASSIFPGPAYGYTF,TGTGCCAGTAGTATTTTTCCGGGTCCCGCTTATGGCTACACCTTC
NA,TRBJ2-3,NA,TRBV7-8,CASSLVRESGNTQYF,TGTGCCAGCAGCTTAGTCCGGGAGAGCGGTAATACGCAGTATTTT
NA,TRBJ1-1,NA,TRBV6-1,CASSGLNFEAFF,TGTGCCAGCAGTGGACTGAATTTTGAAGCTTTCTTT
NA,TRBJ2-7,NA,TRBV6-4,CASSVQDGYEQYF,TGTGCCAGCAGTGTACAGGACGGCTACGAGCAGTACTTC
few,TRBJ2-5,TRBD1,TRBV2,CASNQGQGSAQYF,TGTGCCAGCAACCAGGGACAGGGGTCCGCCCAGTACTTC
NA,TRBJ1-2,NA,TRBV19,CASGRGNYGYTF,TGTGCCAGTGGTCGGGGGAACTATGGCTACACCTTC
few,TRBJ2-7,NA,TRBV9,CASSVGTGDEQYF,TGTGCCAGCAGCGTTGGGACGGGGGACGAGCAGTACTTC
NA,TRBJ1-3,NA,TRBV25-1,CASSVSGGNTIYF,TGTGCCAGCAGTGTTTCGGGGGGAAACACCATATATTTT
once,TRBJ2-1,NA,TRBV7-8,CASSLYGGYNEQFF,TGTGCCAGCAGCTTATACGGGGGATACAATGAGCAGTTCTTC
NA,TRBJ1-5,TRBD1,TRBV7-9,CSSSLAGQGLYSNQPQHF,TGTTCCAGCAGCTTAGCAGGACAGGGCCTATATAGCAATCAGCCCCAGCATTTT
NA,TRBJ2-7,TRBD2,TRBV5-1,CASSLGPSGIQRNEQYF,TGCGCCAGCAGCTTGGGTCCTAGCGGGATCCAGAGGAACGAGCAGTACTTC
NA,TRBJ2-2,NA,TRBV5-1,CASSHQGTGELFF,TGCGCCAGCAGCCACCAGGGGACCGGGGAGCTGTTTTTT
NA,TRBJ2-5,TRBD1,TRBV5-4,CASSNRGLETQYF,TGTGCCAGCAGCAACAGGGGGCTGGAGACCCAGTACTTC
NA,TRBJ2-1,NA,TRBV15,CATSRDPGYEQFF,TGTGCCACCAGCAGAGATCCCGGGTACGAGCAGTTCTTC
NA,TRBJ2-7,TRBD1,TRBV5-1,CASSGRLGQGTYEQYF,TGCGCCAGCAGCGGCCGCCTAGGACAGGGAACCTACGAGCAGTACTTC
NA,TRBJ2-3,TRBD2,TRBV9,CASSVERGYTDTQYF,TGTGCCAGCAGCGTAGAGCGGGGGTACACAGATACGCAGTATTTT
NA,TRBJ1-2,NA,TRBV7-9,CSSSYPGGAYGYTF,TGTTCCAGCAGCTACCCGGGGGGGGCCTATGGCTACACCTTC
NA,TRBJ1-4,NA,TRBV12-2,CASRLAGRDTNLRGEKLFF,TGTGCAAGTCGCTTAGCGGGAAGGGACACCAACCTTCGAGGGGAAAAACTGTTTTTT
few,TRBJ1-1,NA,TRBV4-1,CASSHINTEAFF,TGCGCCAGCAGCCATATAAACACTGAAGCTTTCTTT
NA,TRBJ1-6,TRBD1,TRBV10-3,CAIRNEQGVGNSPLHF,TGTGCCATCAGGAACGAACAGGGGGTCGGCAATTCACCCCTCCACTTT
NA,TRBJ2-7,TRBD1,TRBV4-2,CASSPPGQGANEQYF,TGTGCCAGCAGCCCACCGGGACAGGGGGCGAACGAGCAGTACTTC
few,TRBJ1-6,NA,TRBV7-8,CASSRAGGADNSPLHF,TGTGCCAGCAGCCGCGCGGGGGGGGCGGATAATTCACCCCTCCACTTT
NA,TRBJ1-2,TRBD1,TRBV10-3,CAITEKGTANYGYTF,TGTGCCATCACGGAGAAGGGGACAGCTAACTATGGCTACACCTTC
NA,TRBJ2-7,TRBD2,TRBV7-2,CASSLGAGGPYEQYF,TGTGCCAGCAGCTTAGGGGCGGGAGGGCCCTACGAGCAGTACTTC
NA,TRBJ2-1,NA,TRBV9,CASSVAGGTYNEQFF,TGTGCCAGCAGCGTAGCGGGTGGAACCTACAATGAGCAGTTCTTC
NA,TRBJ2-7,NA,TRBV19,CASSIDSGSFLYEQYF,TGTGCCAGTAGTATAGATTCGGGATCTTTTTTATACGAGCAGTACTTC
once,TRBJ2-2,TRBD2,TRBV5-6,CASSPGLAGYNGELFF,TGTGCCAGCAGCCCCGGACTAGCGGGGTATAACGGGGAGCTGTTTTTT
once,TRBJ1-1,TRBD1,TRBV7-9,CASSLGQGAFF,TGTGCCAGCAGCTTGGGACAGGGAGCTTTCTTT
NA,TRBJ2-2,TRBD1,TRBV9,CASSLGQGVAGELFF,TGTGCCAGCAGCTTGGGACAGGGGGTGGCCGGGGAGCTGTTTTTT
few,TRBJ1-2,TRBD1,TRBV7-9,CASSLGGQGAPGYTF,TGTGCCAGCAGCTTAGGGGGACAGGGGGCGCCCGGCTACACCTTC
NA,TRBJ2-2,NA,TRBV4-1,CASSQIGGYTGELFF,TGCGCCAGCAGCCAAATAGGAGGGTACACCGGGGAGCTGTTTTTT
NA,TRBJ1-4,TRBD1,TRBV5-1,CASSLDRGANEKLFF,TGCGCCAGCAGCTTGGACAGGGGAGCTAATGAAAAACTGTTTTTT
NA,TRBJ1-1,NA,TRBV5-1,CASSIAQGNVNTKAFF,TGCGCCAGCAGTATCGCCCAGGGGAATGTGAACACTAAAGCTTTCTTT
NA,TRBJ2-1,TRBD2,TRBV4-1,CASSQDWEGFGYNEQFF,TGCGCCAGCAGCCAAGATTGGGAGGGCTTTGGTTACAATGAGCAGTTCTTC
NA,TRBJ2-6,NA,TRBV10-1,CARKTGLGTGANVLTF,TGCGCCAGAAAAACAGGGCTTGGGACTGGGGCCAACGTCCTGACTTTC
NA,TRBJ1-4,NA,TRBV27,CASSLYPPTNEKLFF,TGTGCCAGCAGTTTATATCCTCCAACTAATGAAAAACTGTTTTTT
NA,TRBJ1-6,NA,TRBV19,CAIKDTSSYNSPLHF,TGTGCCATAAAGGACACGAGCTCCTATAATTCACCCCTCCACTTT
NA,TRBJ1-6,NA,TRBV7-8,CASSPRTDNSPLHF,TGTGCCAGCAGCCCCAGGACAGATAATTCACCCCTCCACTTT
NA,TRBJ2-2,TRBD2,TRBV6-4,CASSASGGTTGELFF,TGTGCCAGCAGTGCTAGCGGGGGGACCACCGGGGAGCTGTTTTTT
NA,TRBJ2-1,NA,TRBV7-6,CASSLESSTQLYNEQFF,TGTGCCAGCAGCTTAGAGTCTAGCACCCAATTATACAATGAGCAGTTCTTC
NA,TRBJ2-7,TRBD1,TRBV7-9,CASSLVGTVGYEQYF,TGTGCCAGCAGCTTAGTGGGGACAGTTGGATACGAGCAGTACTTC
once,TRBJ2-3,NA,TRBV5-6,CASSYGQTVDTQYF,TGTGCCAGCAGCTATGGGCAAACGGTAGATACGCAGTATTTT
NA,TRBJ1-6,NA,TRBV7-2,CASSQRTGRSYNSPLHF,TGTGCCAGCAGCCAAAGGACGGGGAGGTCCTATAATTCACCCCTCCACTTT
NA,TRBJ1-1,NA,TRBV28,CATDERQALREAFF,TGTGCCACCGACGAACGACAGGCACTAAGGGAAGCTTTCTTT
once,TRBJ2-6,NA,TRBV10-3,CAIMDRANVLTF,TGTGCCATCATGGACAGGGCCAACGTCCTGACTTTC
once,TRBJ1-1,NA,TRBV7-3,CASSFDRGYEAFF,TGTGCCAGCAGCTTCGATCGGGGGTATGAAGCTTTCTTT
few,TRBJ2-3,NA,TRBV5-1,CASSLDRDITDTQYF,TGCGCCAGCAGCTTGGACAGGGACATCACAGATACGCAGTATTTT
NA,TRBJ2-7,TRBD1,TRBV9,CASSVESGQSYEQYF,TGTGCCAGCAGCGTAGAGTCGGGACAGTCCTACGAGCAGTACTTC
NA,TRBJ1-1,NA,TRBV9,CASSGTRGAAFF,TGTGCCAGCAGCGGAACCAGGGGCGCAGCTTTCTTT
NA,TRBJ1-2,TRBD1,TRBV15,CATSGGQGVGYGYTF,TGTGCCACCAGCGGAGGACAGGGAGTTGGCTATGGCTACACCTTC
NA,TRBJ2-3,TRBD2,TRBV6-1,CASSAGGTDTQYF,TGTGCCAGCAGCGCCGGGGGGACAGATACGCAGTATTTT
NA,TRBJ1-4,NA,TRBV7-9,CASSSVWGGSEEKLFF,TGTGCCAGCAGCTCTGTCTGGGGAGGGAGTGAGGAAAAACTGTTTTTT
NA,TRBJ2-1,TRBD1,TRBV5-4,CASSLAGTGVRDNEQFF,TGTGCCAGCAGCTTGGCCGGGACAGGGGTGCGGGACAATGAGCAGTTCTTC